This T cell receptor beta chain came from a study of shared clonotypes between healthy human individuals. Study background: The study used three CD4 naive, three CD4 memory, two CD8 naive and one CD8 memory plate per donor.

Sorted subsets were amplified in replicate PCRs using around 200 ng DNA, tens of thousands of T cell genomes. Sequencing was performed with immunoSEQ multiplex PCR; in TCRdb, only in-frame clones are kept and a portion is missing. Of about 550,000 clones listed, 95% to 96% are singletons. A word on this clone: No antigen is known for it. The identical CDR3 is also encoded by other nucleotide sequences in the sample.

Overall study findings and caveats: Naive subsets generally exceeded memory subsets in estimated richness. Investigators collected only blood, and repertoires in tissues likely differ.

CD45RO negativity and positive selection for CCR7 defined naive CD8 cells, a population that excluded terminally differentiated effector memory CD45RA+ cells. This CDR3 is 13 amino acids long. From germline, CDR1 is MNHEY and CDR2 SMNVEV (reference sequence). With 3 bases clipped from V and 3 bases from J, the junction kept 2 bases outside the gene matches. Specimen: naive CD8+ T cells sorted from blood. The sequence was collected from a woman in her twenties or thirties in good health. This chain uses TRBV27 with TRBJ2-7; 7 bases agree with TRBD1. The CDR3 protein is CASSFYRGYEQYF. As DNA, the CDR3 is TGTGCCAGCAGTTTTTACAGGGGCTACGAGCAGTACTTC.